A single sample gave rise to the 8 T cell receptor beta chains below, sequenced in a study of CD8 T cells in Susac syndrome. RNA was extracted with the RNeasy kit, and a quantity of roughly 0.45 to 1 ug was reverse transcribed using random hexamers. MiXCR, run by TCRdb on the immunoSEQ multiplex PCR reads, gives a single entry per CDR3 protein. The table records about 430,000 distinct CDR3 sequences, around 85% of them present only once. Sequencing was performed on CD8+ T cells from PBMCs. The receptors derive from a human donor with multiple sclerosis.

The rearrangement uses TRBV15 and TRBJ1-6, with D tentatively TRBD1 (5 bases). V lost 0 bases, J lost 7 bases, and 10 bases lay in between. The V gene's germline CDR1 is LNHNV and CDR2 YYDKDF (reference sequence). CDR3 length equals 15 residues. CDR3 residues: CATSREGTENSPLHF. The CDR3 region has the DNA TGTGCCACCAGCAGAGAGGGGACCGAGAATTCACCCCTCCACTTT.

The CDR3 loop is CASSGVQDSTDTQYF. The CDR3 DNA follows: TGTGCCAGCAGTGGAGTTCAGGACAGCACAGATACGCAGTATTTT. This chain uses TRBV2 with TRBJ2-3; D unresolved. Per germline, CDR1 SNHLY and CDR2 FYNNEI. The CDR3 runs 15 residues. Trimming left V 4 bases short and J 0 bases short, with 11 bases between.

The chain links TRBV6-5 to TRBJ2-2; 7 bases fit TRBD2. The length of the CDR3 is 16 residues. The V and J ends lost 2 bases and 3 bases, in that order; junction bases with no gene match: 6. The germline CDR1 and CDR2 sequences are MNHEY and SVGAGI. The CDR3, as DNA: TGTGCCAGCAGTTACGAGCGGGAAGAAGACACCGGGGAGCTGTTTTTT. This sequence encodes CASSYEREEDTGELFF.

V and J are TRBV5-4 and TRBJ1-1, with D unclear. V was cut by 0 bases and J by 1 base, with 10 bases left in between. Germline CDR1 is SGHNT and CDR2 is YYREEE (reference sequence). The CDR3 extends over 15 amino acids. CDR3 DNA: TGTGCCAGCAGCTTGGATGATTGGGCGAACACTGAAGCTTTCTTT. It is translated as CASSLDDWANTEAFF.

Only one count was recorded for this clonotype. V gene TRBV2 combines with J gene TRBJ1-4; TRBD1 aligns across 8 bases. CDR1 and CDR2 (germline): SNHLY, FYNNEI. V dropped 5 bases and J dropped 6; count of bases not matched to a gene: 20. CDR3 length: 19 amino acids. This chain's CDR3 is CASSRRTGTNRSPDEKLFF. As DNA, the CDR3 is TGTGCCAGCAGTCGACGGACAGGGACTAATAGGTCTCCGGATGAAAAACTGTTTTTT.

The V call is TRBV4-1, the J call TRBJ2-1; D is ambiguous. The CDR3 runs 16 residues. Per the germline V gene, CDR1 is MGHRA and CDR2 is YSYEKL. V shed 0 bases and J shed 0 bases, with 9 bases lying between them. For the CDR3, the DNA is TGCGCCAGCAGCCAAGATGTGCCTCGCTCCTACAATGAGCAGTTCTTC. Translated, it gives CASSQDVPRSYNEQFF.

J is TRBJ2-5 and V is TRBV5-1; D may correspond to TRBD1 or TRBD2 (6 bases each). CDR3 length: 14 residues. The germline gives CDR1 SGHRS, CDR2 YFSETQ. The V gene lost 4 bases and the J gene lost 2 bases, with 12 bases spanning the gap. CDR3 loop: CASSPGAEQETQYF. In nucleotides, the CDR3 is TGCGCCAGCAGCCCGGGGGCGGAACAAGAGACCCAGTACTTC.

The rearrangement uses TRBV6-5 and TRBJ2-1; 9 positions match TRBD2. CDR1 and CDR2 from the germline V gene are MNHEY and SVGAGI. The CDR3 is made up of 17 amino acids. Trimming took 0 bases from V and 1 from J; bases not matched to a gene: 4. The CDR3 DNA sequence: TGTGCCAGCAGTTACTCCCCCAGCGGGAGGTCCTACAATGAGCAGTTCTTC. Protein sequence: CASSYSPSGRSYNEQFF.